What follows are 12 T cell receptor beta chains derived from one specimen sequenced in a study of T cells in narcolepsy. This table comes from immunoSEQ multiplex PCR, and its TCRdb copy is limited to in-frame clones, with some not included. The table lists 15,000 to 20,000 clones, approximately 77% of them singletons. Sequencing input: CD45RA- memory CD8+ T cells from PBMCs. These receptors all come from a human donor with narcolepsy.

The rearrangement links TRBV6-5 to TRBJ2-1; 8 bases are shared with TRBD2. The CDR3 covers 15 residues. V lost 0 bases and J lost 2; bases outside the gene matches: 0. The germline gives CDR1 MNHEY, CDR2 SVGAGI. The CDR3 DNA reads TGTGCCAGCAGTTACTCGGGACTAGCCTACAATGAGCAGTTCTTC. It yields the protein CASSYSGLAYNEQFF.

The chain employs TRBV29-1 and TRBJ2-1; 7 bases are shared with TRBD1. This CDR3 has 13 amino acids. Trimming took 3 bases from V and 5 from J; bases not matched to a gene: 4. Germline CDR1 SQVTM, CDR2 ANQGSEA. The CDR3 loop is CSVEDRTDNEQFF. CDR3 DNA: TGCAGCGTTGAGGACAGGACCGACAATGAGCAGTTCTTC.

The J gene is TRBJ2-7, the V gene TRBV29-1; 10 bases map to TRBD1. Germline V gives CDR1 SQVTM, CDR2 ANQGSEA. The CDR3 totals 14 residues. V was pared by 3 bases and J by 2 bases, with 4 bases of the junction left unmatched. The CDR3 here is CSVESGQGTYEQYF. The CDR3 bases are TGCAGCGTTGAGTCGGGACAGGGGACCTACGAGCAGTACTTC.

The chain recombines TRBV5-1 with TRBJ2-1, with TRBD1 matching 7 bases. V shed 7 bases and J 6 bases; nucleotides not matched to a gene: 7. Germline V gene sequence: CDR1 SGHRS, CDR2 YFSETQ. CDR3 length: 13 amino acids. CDR3 sequence (DNA): TGCGCCAGCGTCAACCGGGACAGCAATGAGCAGTTCTTC. It specifies CASVNRDSNEQFF.

The chain has TRBV29-1 and TRBJ2-7, with no clear D. Germline assignment: CDR1 SQVTM and CDR2 ANQGSEA. The CDR3 consists of 12 residues. V was clipped by 0 bases and J by 3 bases, with 6 bases between them. The CDR3 DNA sequence: TGCAGCGTTGAAGATCACGACTACGAGCAGTACTTC. This translates into CSVEDHDYEQYF.

This clone was seen more than once but under ten times. The chain joins TRBV5-6 to TRBJ1-1; 7 bases match TRBD1. This CDR3 is 14 amino acids long. Germline assignment: CDR1 SGHDT and CDR2 YYEEEE. After removal of 4 bases from V and 1 base from J, the junction contained 4 bases not matched to a gene. The CDR3 region has the DNA TGTGCCAGCAGCCATGGACAGGAGAACACTGAAGCTTTCTTT. It codes for CASSHGQENTEAFF. The full variable domain, with the rest looked up from reference TRBV5-6 and TRBJ1-1, is DAGVTQSPTHLIKTRGQQVTLRCSPKSGHDTVSWYQQALGQGPQFIFQYYEEEERQRGNFPDRFSGHQFPNYSSELNVNALLLGDSALYLCASSHGQENTEAFFGQGTRLTVV.

Only one count was recorded for this clone. V and J are TRBV2 and TRBJ1-1; 7 bases map to TRBD1. This CDR3 comprises 14 residues. From germline, CDR1 is SNHLY and CDR2 FYNNEI. V was clipped by 0 bases and J by 7 bases; unmatched bases: 5. CDR3 bases: TGTGCCAGCAGTGAAGCAAGCAGGGGGGATGAAGCTTTCTTT. It is translated as CASSEASRGDEAFF.

The chain couples TRBV2 to TRBJ2-3; 9 bases align to TRBD1. V shed 1 base, J shed 3 bases, and the junction held 2 bases outside the gene matches. The germline CDR1 and CDR2 sequences are SNHLY and FYNNEI. The CDR3 has 15 residues. The CDR3 sequence: CASSEGDRETDTQYF. Written as DNA, the CDR3 is TGTGCCAGCAGTGAAGGGGACAGGGAGACAGATACGCAGTATTTT.

The genes are TRBV7-9 and TRBJ2-7; 7 bases line up with TRBD2. Per the germline V gene, CDR1 is SEHNR and CDR2 is FQNEAQ (reference sequence). This CDR3 region has 16 residues. After removal of 1 base from V and 2 bases from J, the junction contained 8 bases not matched to a gene. CDR3 residues: CASSLGSGDGTYEQYF. The CDR3 DNA follows: TGTGCCAGCAGCTTAGGCAGCGGGGACGGGACCTACGAGCAGTACTTC.

This chain joins TRBV6-5 and TRBJ2-1; TRBD1 matches 9 bases. After removal of 4 bases from V and 6 bases from J, the junction contained 10 bases not matched to a gene. The CDR3 loop spans 16 amino acids. The germline V gene encodes CDR1 MNHEY and CDR2 SVGAGI. This CDR3 reads CASSSTGTGISNEQFF. The CDR3, as DNA: TGTGCCAGCAGTTCCACCGGGACAGGGATCAGCAATGAGCAGTTCTTC.

About this clone itself: Compared with germline, one end of the junction differs, possibly owing to a read error. The gene calls are TRBV6-1 and TRBJ1-1; tentative D call: TRBD1 (6 bases). The germline CDR1 and CDR2 sequences are MNHNS and SASEGT. CDR3 length: 15 residues. CDR3 loop: CASSERGQPLMGALF. The CDR3 DNA sequence: TGTGCCAGCAGTGAACGAGGACAGCCCTTAATGGGAGCTCTCTTT.

The chain employs TRBV9 and TRBJ1-1; a possible D gene is TRBD1 (5 bases). V lost 4 bases, J lost 6 bases, and 19 bases lay in between. The CDR3 runs to 15 residues. The germline V gene encodes CDR1 SGDLS and CDR2 YYNGEE. The CDR3 region is CASSPQGRDWAEAFF. In DNA form, the CDR3 reads TGTGCCAGCAGCCCTCAGGGCAGGGATTGGGCTGAAGCTTTCTTT.